The 20 T cell receptor beta chains given below trace back to one sample, sequenced in a study of T cells in localized non-small cell lung cancer. Sequencing was performed with immunoSEQ multiplex PCR; in TCRdb, only in-frame clones are kept and a portion is missing. The sample records around 140,000 clones, around 89% being singletons. Source: peripheral blood, taken before any cancer treatment. All receptors come from a female donor of 60 years or more with stage I lung adenocarcinoma.

This rearrangement joins TRBV11-2 to TRBJ2-2; 7 bases are shared with TRBD1. The length of the CDR3 is 13 residues. Germline trimming cut 4 bases from V and 6 bases from J; bases unmatched to any gene: 2. Germline CDR1 reads SGHAT; CDR2 reads FQNNGV. The CDR3 nucleotides are TGTGCCAGCAGCTCAACAGGGGCCGGGGAGCTGTTTTTT. It is translated as CASSSTGAGELFF.

This sequence joins TRBV2 and TRBJ2-5; D unresolved. CDR1 SNHLY and CDR2 FYNNEI come from the germline V gene. The CDR3 spans 14 residues. The V end lost 7 bases, the J end lost 3 bases, and 15 bases lay between the germline ends. The CDR3 sequence is CASNGGSAKETQYF. Written as DNA, the CDR3 is TGTGCCAGCAACGGTGGCTCGGCAAAAGAGACCCAGTACTTC.

J is TRBJ1-1 and V is TRBV29-1, with a possible D match to TRBD1 (5 bases). CDR1 is SQVTM, CDR2 ANQGSEA, per germline. V lost 3 bases and J 3 bases, leaving 11 bases between the germline ends. CDR3 length: 13 residues. CDR3: CSVEEGRDTEAFF. The CDR3 DNA reads TGCAGCGTTGAGGAGGGGCGCGACACTGAAGCTTTCTTT. Full variable domain (remainder filled in from reference TRBV29-1 and TRBJ1-1): SAVISQKPSRDICQRGTSLTIQCQVDSQVTMMFWYRQQPGQSLTLIATANQGSEATYESGFVIDKFPISRPNLTFSTLTVSNMSPEDSSIYLCSVEEGRDTEAFFGQGTRLTVV.

This chain links TRBV19 with TRBJ1-2; D remains ambiguous. From germline, CDR1 is LNHDA and CDR2 SQIVND (reference sequence). V was shortened by 7 bases and J by 9 bases, with 15 bases between the two germline ends. This CDR3 region has 12 residues. The CDR3 region has the DNA TGTGCCAGTACCCCGGGCCTTGGGAGCTACACCTTC. It codes for CASTPGLGSYTF.

The chain recombines TRBV7-9 with TRBJ2-2; D not resolved. The CDR3 is made up of 15 amino acids. Germline V gene sequence: CDR1 SEHNR, CDR2 FQNEAQ (reference sequence). V was shortened by 1 base and J by 1 base, with 7 bases between the two germline ends. Here the CDR3 reads CASSLEVENTGELFF. DNA of the CDR3: TGTGCCAGCAGCTTAGAGGTGGAGAACACCGGGGAGCTGTTTTTT.

In this sample, this clone turned up once. The chain uses TRBV5-1 and TRBJ2-7; 8 nucleotides match TRBD2. Germline trimming cut 4 bases from V and 2 bases from J; bases unmatched to any gene: 8. This CDR3 is 15 amino acids long. Germline-derived CDR1 and CDR2 are SGHRS and YFSETQ. Written as DNA, the CDR3 is TGCGCCAGCAGCCGGGGGGGTTTCGAGGCCTACGAGCAGTACTTC. Translating it yields CASSRGGFEAYEQYF.

The V call is TRBV29-1, the J call TRBJ1-2, with D uncertain. The germline V gene encodes CDR1 SQVTM and CDR2 ANQGSEA. Trimming removed 7 bases at V and 2 bases at J, with 8 bases between. The CDR3 spans 11 residues. In nucleotides, the CDR3 is TGCAGCGCCGGGGAAAACTATGGCTACACCTTC. Translated: CSAGENYGYTF.

This chain joins TRBV19 and TRBJ2-2; a weak D match, TRBD2 (6 bases). The CDR3 has 14 amino acids. Germline V gene data show CDR1 as LNHDA and CDR2 as SQIVND (reference sequence). V lost 5 bases to trimming and J lost 6 bases, with 13 bases between them. CDR3 residues: CASSSTGGAGELFF. The CDR3 region has the DNA TGTGCCAGTAGTTCCACCGGGGGAGCCGGGGAGCTGTTTTTT.

The rearrangement joins TRBV18 to TRBJ1-1; D is unresolved. In germline, CDR1 is KGHSH, CDR2 LQKENI. CDR3 length: 14 amino acids. V gave up 2 bases and J gave up 0 bases, with 7 bases separating them. The CDR3 sequence is CASSPSNLNTEAFF. DNA of the CDR3: TGTGCCAGCTCACCATCGAATCTGAACACTGAAGCTTTCTTT. Full variable domain (missing parts from reference TRBV18 and TRBJ1-1): NAGVMQNPRHLVRRRGQEARLRCSPMKGHSHVYWYRQLPEEGLKFMVYLQKENIIDESGMPKERFSAEFPKEGPSILRIQQVVRGDSAAYFCASSPSNLNTEAFFGQGTRLTVV.

The chain is built from TRBV7-9 and TRBJ2-5; D is unresolved. The CDR3 runs 11 residues. Trimming left V 3 bases short and J 5 bases short, with 4 bases between. The germline CDR1 and CDR2 sequences are SEHNR and FQNEAQ (reference sequence). The CDR3 region has the DNA TGTGCCAGCAGCTTTCATGAGACCCAGTACTTC. Its protein is CASSFHETQYF.

The V and J genes are TRBV5-1 and TRBJ1-5; D might be TRBD1 (6 bases). V was cut by 0 bases and J by 4 bases, with 8 bases left in between. In germline, CDR1 is SGHRS, CDR2 YFSETQ. This CDR3 region has 14 residues. This CDR3 reads CASSLGGANQPQHF. CDR3 nucleotides: TGCGCCAGCAGCTTGGGGGGGGCTAATCAGCCCCAGCATTTT.

In its sample, this clone was seen a few times. The chain is built from TRBV30 and TRBJ1-2; the D is unclear. The CDR3 loop spans 10 amino acids. V dropped 5 bases and J dropped 8 bases, with 9 bases sitting between them. In germline, CDR1 is GTSNPN, CDR2 SVGIG (reference sequence). The CDR3 DNA follows: TGTGCCTGGTCTTTCCGGGGCTACACCTTC. Amino acids: CAWSFRGYTF. Full variable domain (outside the CDR3, taken from reference TRBV30 and TRBJ1-2): SQTIHQWPATLVQPVGSPLSLECTVEGTSNPNLYWYRQAAGRGLQLLFYSVGIGQISSEVPQNLSASRPQDRQFILSSKKLLLSDSGFYLCAWSFRGYTFGSGTRLTVV.

The gene calls are TRBV7-6 and TRBJ2-7, with D possibly TRBD2 on 5 matching bases. This CDR3 has 13 residues. Germline V lookup: CDR1 SGHVS, CDR2 FNYEAQ. V was shortened by 5 bases and J by 2 bases, with 10 bases between the two germline ends. The CDR3 DNA reads as TGTGCCAGCAGCCCGGACGGGGCCTACGAGCAGTACTTC. Amino acids: CASSPDGAYEQYF.

This sequence joins TRBV4-1 and TRBJ2-3; a weak D match, TRBD1 (6 bases). The germline V gene has CDR1 MGHRA and CDR2 YSYEKL. V shed 7 bases and J shed 3 bases, with 17 bases lying between them. The CDR3 runs 15 residues. CDR3 region: CASTLGQLVTDTQYF. CDR3 coding DNA: TGCGCCAGCACCCTAGGACAGTTGGTTACAGATACGCAGTATTTT.

J is TRBJ1-1 and V is TRBV28, with TRBD1 identical over 9 bases. Losses at the gene ends were 6 bases for V and 4 bases for J; bases not matched to a gene: 3. The CDR3 loop spans 13 amino acids. Germline CDR1 is MDHEN and CDR2 is SYDVKM. As DNA, the CDR3 is TGTGCCAGCAGGGGGACAGGGCTCACTGAAGCTTTCTTT. Residues: CASRGTGLTEAFF. Supplemented by reference TRBV28 and TRBJ1-1, the full variable domain reads DVKVTQSSRYLVKRTGEKVFLECVQDMDHENMFWYRQDPGLGLRLIYFSYDVKMKEKGDIPEGYSVSREKKERFSLILESASTNQTSMYLCASRGTGLTEAFFGQGTRLTVV.

This chain joins TRBV5-5 and TRBJ2-3; TRBD2 aligns across 8 bases. The germline CDR1 and CDR2 sequences are SGHKS and YYEKEE (reference sequence). This CDR3 has 14 amino acids. The V segment lost 2 bases and the J segment 4 bases; nucleotides outside the gene matches: 3. DNA of the CDR3: TGTGCCAGCAGCTTTCAAGCGGGGGCAGATACGCAGTATTTT. It yields the protein CASSFQAGADTQYF.

The rearrangement joins TRBV19 to TRBJ2-3; 8 nucleotides line up with TRBD1. The CDR3 runs to 19 residues. The germline V gene encodes CDR1 LNHDA and CDR2 SQIVND (reference sequence). The ends lost 3 bases at V and 6 bases at J; junction bases unmatched: 20. The CDR3 nucleotides read TGTGCCAGTAGTATGGTGCAGGGGGCTGTTGGCTTTGCGACGGATACGCAGTATTTT. This gives the protein CASSMVQGAVGFATDTQYF.

The V call is TRBV30, the J call TRBJ1-2, with a weak D call TRBD1 (5 bases). Germline V gives CDR1 GTSNPN, CDR2 SVGIG (reference sequence). V was cut by 5 bases and J by 2 bases, with 12 bases left in between. The CDR3 totals 13 residues. This CDR3 is CAWGGRANYGYTF. The CDR3 DNA follows: TGTGCCTGGGGAGGCAGGGCGAACTATGGCTACACCTTC.

This chain joins TRBV2 and TRBJ2-3; tentatively, D is TRBD1 (5 bases). Deletions cut 7 bases from V and 2 bases from J, with 19 bases between. The germline V gene encodes CDR1 SNHLY and CDR2 FYNNEI. This CDR3 comprises 16 residues. The chain's CDR3 is CASNLQGPSTTDTQYF. DNA of the CDR3: TGTGCCAGCAATCTGCAGGGCCCATCCACCACAGATACGCAGTATTTT.

This clone was seen a handful of times. The chain uses TRBV7-9 and TRBJ2-3, with 8 bases aligning to TRBD2. Germline values: CDR1 SEHNR, CDR2 FQNEAQ (reference sequence). This CDR3 is 19 amino acids long. After removal of 5 bases from V and 3 bases from J, the junction contained 19 bases not matched to a gene. The CDR3 reads CASSPEREPPPVATDTQYF. CDR3 nucleotide sequence: TGTGCCAGCAGCCCCGAGCGGGAGCCGCCCCCCGTAGCGACAGATACGCAGTATTTT.